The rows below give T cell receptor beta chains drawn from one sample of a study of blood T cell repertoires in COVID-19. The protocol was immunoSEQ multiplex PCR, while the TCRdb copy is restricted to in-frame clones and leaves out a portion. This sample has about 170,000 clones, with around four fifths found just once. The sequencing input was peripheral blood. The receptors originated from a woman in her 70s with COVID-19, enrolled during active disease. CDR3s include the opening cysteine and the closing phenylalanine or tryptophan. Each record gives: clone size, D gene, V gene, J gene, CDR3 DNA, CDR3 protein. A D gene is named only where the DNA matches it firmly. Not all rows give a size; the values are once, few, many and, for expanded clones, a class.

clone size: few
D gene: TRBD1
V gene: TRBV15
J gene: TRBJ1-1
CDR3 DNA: TGTGCCACCAGCCGAGAAGGGGACAGGAACACTGAAGCTTTCTTT
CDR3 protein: CATSREGDRNTEAFF

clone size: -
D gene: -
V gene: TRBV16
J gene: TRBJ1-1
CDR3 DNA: TGTGCCAGCAGCCAATCGATTAGAACTGAAGCTTTCTTT
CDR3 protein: CASSQSIRTEAFF

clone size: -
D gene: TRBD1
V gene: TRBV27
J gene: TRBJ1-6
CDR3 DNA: TGTGCCAGCAGCCCTCCTCTCGGACAGGGTAGGACACCCCTCCACTTT
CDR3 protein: CASSPPLGQGRTPLHF

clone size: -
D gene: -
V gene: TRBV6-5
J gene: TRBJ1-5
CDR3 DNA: TGTGCCAGCAGTCCCACAGGGTTCGCACAGCCCCAGCATTTT
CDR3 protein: CASSPTGFAQPQHF

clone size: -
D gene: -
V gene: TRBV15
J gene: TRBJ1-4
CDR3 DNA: TGTGCCACCAGCTGGGGGGGGACAAGTATTAAACTGTTTTTT
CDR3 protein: CATSWGGTSIKLFF

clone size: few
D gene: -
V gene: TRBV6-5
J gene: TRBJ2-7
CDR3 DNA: TGTGCCAGCAGCCCCCCAGCGGGTCAGCAGTACTTC
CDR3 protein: CASSPPAGQQYF

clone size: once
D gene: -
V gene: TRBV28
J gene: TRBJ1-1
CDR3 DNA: TGTGCCAGCAGTTTGGGGGGAGTGAACACTGAAGCTTTCTTT
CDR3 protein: CASSLGGVNTEAFF

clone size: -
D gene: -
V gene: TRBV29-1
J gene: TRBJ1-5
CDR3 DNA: TGCAGCGTTGCTCGGTCCGGAGGGCCCCAGCATTTT
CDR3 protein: CSVARSGGPQHF

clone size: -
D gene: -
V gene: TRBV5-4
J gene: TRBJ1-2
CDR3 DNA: TGTGCCAGCACCCCTGGGCGGGGTCTGGATGGCTACACCTTC
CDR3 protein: CASTPGRGLDGYTF

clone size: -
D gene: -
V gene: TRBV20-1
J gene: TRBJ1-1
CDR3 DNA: TGCAGTGCTAGAAGTCGGGAAGCTTTCTTT
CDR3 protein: CSARSREAFF

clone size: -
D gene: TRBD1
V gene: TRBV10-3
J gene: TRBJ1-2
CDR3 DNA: TGTGCCATCAGTGAGACTTCGGCCGTGTGGACAGGGGGCGGCTATGGCTACACCTTC
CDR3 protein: CAISETSAVWTGGGYGYTF

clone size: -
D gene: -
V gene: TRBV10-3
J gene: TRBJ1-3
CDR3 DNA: TGTGCCGCCCGGGCGGGGACCGGAAACACCATATATTTT
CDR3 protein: CAARAGTGNTIYF

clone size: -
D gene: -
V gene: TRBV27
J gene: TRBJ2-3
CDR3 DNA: TGTGCCAGCAGTTTATTATTACAGCCCACAGATACGCAGTATTTT
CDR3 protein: CASSLLLQPTDTQYF

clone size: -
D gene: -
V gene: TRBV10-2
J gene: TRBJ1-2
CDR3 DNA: TGCGCCAGCAGTCCCTCCGGTCCGGGAAATGGCTACACCTTC
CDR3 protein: CASSPSGPGNGYTF

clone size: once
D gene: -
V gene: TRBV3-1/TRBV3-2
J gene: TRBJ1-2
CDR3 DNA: TGTGCCAGCAGCCATTCCGGGAGGACTAACTATGGCTACACCTTC
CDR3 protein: CASSHSGRTNYGYTF

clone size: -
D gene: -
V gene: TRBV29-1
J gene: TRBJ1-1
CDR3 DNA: TGCAGCGCCGAATTCCTCGACAGGGAAGCTTTCTTT
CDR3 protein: CSAEFLDREAFF

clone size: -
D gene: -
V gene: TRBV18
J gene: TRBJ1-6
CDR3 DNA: TGTGCCAGCTCACTTGAGACGGGATCACCCCTCCACTTT
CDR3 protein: CASSLETGSPLHF

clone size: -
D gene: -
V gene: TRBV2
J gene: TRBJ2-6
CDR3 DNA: TGTGCCAGTACGAGGGAACCCTCTGGGGCCAACGTCCTGACTTTC
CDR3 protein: CASTREPSGANVLTF

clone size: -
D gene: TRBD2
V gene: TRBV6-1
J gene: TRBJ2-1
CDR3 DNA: TGTGCCAGCAGTGCCCCATACGGGACTAGCGGGAGCATCGCCTACAATGAGCAGTTCTTC
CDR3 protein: CASSAPYGTSGSIAYNEQFF

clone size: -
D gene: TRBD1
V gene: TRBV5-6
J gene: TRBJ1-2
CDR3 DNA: TGTGCCAGCAGCTCATCCGGGACAGACTATGGCTACACCTTC
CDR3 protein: CASSSSGTDYGYTF